This TCR beta chain was observed in a study of blood T cell repertoires in COVID-19. This CDR3 is 14 amino acids long. J lost 4 bases, V lost 4 bases, and 4 bases had no gene match. CDR1 is SGHNT, CDR2 YYREEE, per germline (reference sequence). Some clones are missing from TCRdb's copy, which holds only in-frame ones; the method was immunoSEQ multiplex PCR. The table lists about 220,000 clones, 80% to 85% of them singletons. The sequence was collected from a man aged 25 to 45 with active or convalescent COVID-19. The genes are TRBV5-4 and TRBJ1-1, with TRBD1 matching over 10 bases. Sequenced input: peripheral blood. Here the CDR3 DNA reads TGTGCCAGCAGCCCCGGGGACAGGGGCACTGAAGCTTTCTTT. Residues: CASSPGDRGTEAFF.